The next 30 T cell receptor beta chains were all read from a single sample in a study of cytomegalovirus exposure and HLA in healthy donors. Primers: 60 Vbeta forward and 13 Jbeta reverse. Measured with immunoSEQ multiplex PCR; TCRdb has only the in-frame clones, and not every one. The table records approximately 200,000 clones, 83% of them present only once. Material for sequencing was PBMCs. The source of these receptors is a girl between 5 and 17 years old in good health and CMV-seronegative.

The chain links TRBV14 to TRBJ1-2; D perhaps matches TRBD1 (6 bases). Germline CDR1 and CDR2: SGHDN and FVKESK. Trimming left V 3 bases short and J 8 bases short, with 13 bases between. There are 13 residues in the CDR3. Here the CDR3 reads CASSQDRAYGYTF. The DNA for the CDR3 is TGTGCCAGCAGCCAGGACAGAGCCTACGGCTACACCTTC.

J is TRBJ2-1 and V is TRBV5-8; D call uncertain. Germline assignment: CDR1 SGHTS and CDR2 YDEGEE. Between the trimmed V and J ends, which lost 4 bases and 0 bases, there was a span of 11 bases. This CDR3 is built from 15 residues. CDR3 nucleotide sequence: TGTGCCAGCAGCAAGACATTAAGCTCCTACAATGAGCAGTTCTTC. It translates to CASSKTLSSYNEQFF.

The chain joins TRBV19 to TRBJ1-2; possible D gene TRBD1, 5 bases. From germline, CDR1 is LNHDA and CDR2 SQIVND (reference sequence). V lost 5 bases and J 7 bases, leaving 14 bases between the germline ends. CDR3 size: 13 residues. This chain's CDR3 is CASSVHQGTGYTF. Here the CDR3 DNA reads TGTGCCAGTAGTGTCCACCAGGGTACTGGCTACACCTTC.

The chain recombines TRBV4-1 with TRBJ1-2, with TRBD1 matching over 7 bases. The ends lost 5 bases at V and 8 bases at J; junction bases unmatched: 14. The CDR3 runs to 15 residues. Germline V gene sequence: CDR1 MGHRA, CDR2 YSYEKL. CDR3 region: CASSARDSTVRGYTF. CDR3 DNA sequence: TGCGCCAGCAGCGCCCGGGACAGCACGGTCCGGGGCTACACCTTC.

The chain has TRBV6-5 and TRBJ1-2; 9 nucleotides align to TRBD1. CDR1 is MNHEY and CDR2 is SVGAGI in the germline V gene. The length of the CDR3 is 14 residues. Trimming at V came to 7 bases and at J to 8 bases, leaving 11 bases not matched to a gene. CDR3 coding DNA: TGTGCCAGCACTTGGGACAGGGTGTCGGGCGGCTACACCTTC. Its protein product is CASTWDRVSGGYTF.

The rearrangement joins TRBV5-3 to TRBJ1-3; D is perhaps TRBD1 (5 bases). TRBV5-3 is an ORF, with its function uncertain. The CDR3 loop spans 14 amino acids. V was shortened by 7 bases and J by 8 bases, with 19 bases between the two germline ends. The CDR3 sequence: CARADTFGPHTIYF. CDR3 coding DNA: TGTGCCAGAGCGGACACTTTCGGACCGCACACCATATATTTT.

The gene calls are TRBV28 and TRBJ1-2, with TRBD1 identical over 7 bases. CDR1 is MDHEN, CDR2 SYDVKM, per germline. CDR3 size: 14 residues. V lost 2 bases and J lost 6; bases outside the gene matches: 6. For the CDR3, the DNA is TGTGCCAGCAGTTTAGAGGGGGCTAAAGATGGCTACACCTTC. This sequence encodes CASSLEGAKDGYTF.

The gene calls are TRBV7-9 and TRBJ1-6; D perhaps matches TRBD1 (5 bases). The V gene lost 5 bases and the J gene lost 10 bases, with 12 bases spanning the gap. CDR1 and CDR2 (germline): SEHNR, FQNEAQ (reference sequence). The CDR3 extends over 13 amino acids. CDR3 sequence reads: CASSPGLGSPLHF. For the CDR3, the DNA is TGTGCCAGCAGCCCAGGGCTCGGGTCACCCCTCCACTTT.

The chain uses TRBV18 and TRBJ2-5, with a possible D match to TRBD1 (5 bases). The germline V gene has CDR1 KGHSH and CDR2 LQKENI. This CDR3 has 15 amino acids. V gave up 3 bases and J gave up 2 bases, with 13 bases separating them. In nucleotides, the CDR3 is TGTGCCAGCTCACCGGGGCTCATACAGCAAGAGACCCAGTACTTC. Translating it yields CASSPGLIQQETQYF.

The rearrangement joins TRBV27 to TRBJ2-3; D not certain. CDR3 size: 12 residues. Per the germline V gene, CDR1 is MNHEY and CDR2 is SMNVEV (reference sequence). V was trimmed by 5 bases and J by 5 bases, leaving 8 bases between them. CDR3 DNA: TGTGCCAGCAGTCCCTCGGGAGATACGCAGTATTTT. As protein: CASSPSGDTQYF.

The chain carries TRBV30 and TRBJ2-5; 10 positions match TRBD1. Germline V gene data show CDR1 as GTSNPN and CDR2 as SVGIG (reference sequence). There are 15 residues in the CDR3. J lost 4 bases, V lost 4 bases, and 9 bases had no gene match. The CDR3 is CAWTKLGTGAETQYF. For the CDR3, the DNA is TGTGCCTGGACCAAGCTCGGGACAGGGGCAGAGACCCAGTACTTC.

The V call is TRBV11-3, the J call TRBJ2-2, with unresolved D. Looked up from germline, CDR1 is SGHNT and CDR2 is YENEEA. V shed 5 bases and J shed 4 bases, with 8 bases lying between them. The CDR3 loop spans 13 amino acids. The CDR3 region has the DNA TGTGCCAGCAGCCCAACAACCACCGGGGAGCTGTTTTTT. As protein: CASSPTTTGELFF.

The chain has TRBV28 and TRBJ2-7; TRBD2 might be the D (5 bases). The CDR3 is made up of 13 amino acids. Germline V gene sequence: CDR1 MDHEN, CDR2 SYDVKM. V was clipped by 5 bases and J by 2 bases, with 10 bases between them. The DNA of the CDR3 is TGTGCCAGCAGTGAAGGACTCGCCTACGAGCAGTACTTC. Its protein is CASSEGLAYEQYF.

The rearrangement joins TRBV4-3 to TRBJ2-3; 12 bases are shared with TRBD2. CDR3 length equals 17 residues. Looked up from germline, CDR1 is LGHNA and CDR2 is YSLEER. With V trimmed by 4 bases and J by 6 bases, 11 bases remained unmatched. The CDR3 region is CASSLETSGGFFDTQYF. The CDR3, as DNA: TGCGCCAGCAGCCTAGAGACTAGCGGGGGTTTTTTCGATACGCAGTATTTT.

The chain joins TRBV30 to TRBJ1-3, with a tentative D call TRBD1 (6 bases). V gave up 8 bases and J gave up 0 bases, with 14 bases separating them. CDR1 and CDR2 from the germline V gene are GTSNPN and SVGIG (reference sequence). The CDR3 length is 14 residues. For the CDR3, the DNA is TGTGCCGGAGAGGACAGCGACTCTGGAAACACCATATATTTT. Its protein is CAGEDSDSGNTIYF.

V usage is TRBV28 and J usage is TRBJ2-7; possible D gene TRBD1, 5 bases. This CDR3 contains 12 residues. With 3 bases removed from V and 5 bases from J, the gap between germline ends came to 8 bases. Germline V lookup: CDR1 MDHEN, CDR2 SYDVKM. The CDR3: CASSFHRNEQYF. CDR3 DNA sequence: TGTGCCAGCAGTTTTCACAGGAACGAGCAGTACTTC.

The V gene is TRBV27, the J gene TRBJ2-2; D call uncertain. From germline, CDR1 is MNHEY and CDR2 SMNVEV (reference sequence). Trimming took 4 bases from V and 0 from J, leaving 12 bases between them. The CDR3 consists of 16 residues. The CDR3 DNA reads TGTGCCAGCAGTTGGGTCAGGCCCGCGAACACCGGGGAGCTGTTTTTT. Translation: CASSWVRPANTGELFF.

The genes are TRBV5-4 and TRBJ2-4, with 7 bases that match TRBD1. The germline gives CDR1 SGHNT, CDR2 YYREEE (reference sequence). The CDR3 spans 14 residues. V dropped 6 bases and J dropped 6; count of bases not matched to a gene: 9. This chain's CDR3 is CASNGQEARNIQYF. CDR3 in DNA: TGTGCCAGCAACGGACAGGAGGCTCGAAACATTCAGTACTTC.

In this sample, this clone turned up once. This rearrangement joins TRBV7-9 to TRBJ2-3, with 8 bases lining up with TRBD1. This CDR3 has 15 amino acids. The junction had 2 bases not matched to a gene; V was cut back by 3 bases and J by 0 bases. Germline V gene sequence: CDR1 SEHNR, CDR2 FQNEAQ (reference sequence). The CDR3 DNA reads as TGTGCCAGCAGCTTCGACAGGGGTAGCACAGATACGCAGTATTTT. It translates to CASSFDRGSTDTQYF.

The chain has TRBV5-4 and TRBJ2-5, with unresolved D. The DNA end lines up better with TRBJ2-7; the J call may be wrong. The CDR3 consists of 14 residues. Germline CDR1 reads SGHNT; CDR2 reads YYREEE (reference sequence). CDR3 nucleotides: TGTGCCAGCAGCTTGGATCTCCAATCCTACGAGCAGTACTTC. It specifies CASSLDLQSYEQYF.

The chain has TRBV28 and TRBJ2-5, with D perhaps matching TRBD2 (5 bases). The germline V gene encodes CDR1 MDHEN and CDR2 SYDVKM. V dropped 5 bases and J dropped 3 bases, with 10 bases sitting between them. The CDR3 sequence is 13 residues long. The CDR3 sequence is CASSASGKETQYF. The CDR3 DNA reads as TGTGCCAGCAGTGCCTCGGGGAAAGAGACCCAGTACTTC.

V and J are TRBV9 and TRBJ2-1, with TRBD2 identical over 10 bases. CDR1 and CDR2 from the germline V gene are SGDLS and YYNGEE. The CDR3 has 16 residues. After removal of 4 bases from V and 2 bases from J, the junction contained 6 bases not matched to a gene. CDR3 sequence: CASSRGLAGAYNEQFF. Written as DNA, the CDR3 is TGTGCCAGCAGCCGGGGGCTAGCGGGAGCCTACAATGAGCAGTTCTTC. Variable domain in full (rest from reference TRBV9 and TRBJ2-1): DSGVTQTPKHLITATGQRVTLRCSPRSGDLSVYWYQQSLDQGLQFLIQYYNGEERAKGNILERFSAQQFPDLHSELNLSSLELGDSALYFCASSRGLAGAYNEQFFGPGTRLTVL.

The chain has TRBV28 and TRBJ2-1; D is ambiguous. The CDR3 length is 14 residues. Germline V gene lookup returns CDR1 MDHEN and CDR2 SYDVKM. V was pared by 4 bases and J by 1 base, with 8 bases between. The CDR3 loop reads CASSYRVSYNEQFF. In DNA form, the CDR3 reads TGTGCCAGCAGTTACAGAGTATCCTACAATGAGCAGTTCTTC.

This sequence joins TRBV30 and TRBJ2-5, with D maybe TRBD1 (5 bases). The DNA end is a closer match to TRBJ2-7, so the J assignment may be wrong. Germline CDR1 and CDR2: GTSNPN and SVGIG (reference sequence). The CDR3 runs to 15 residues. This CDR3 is CAWSVRSGSLDEQYF. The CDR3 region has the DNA TGTGCCTGGAGTGTACGCTCAGGGTCCCTCGACGAGCAGTACTTC.

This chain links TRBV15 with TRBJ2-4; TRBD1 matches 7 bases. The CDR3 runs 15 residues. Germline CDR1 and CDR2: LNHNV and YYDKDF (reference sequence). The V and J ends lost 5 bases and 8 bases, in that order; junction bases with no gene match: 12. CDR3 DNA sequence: TGTGCCACCAGCTCCACCAGGGGGACCGGGGACATTCAGTACTTC. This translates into CATSSTRGTGDIQYF.

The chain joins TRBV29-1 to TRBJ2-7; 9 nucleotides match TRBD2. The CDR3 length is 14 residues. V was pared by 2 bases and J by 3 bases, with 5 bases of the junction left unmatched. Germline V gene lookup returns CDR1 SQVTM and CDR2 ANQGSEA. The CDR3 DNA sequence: TGCAGCGTTGAATGGAATAGCGGGAGCTACGAGCAGTACTTC. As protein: CSVEWNSGSYEQYF.

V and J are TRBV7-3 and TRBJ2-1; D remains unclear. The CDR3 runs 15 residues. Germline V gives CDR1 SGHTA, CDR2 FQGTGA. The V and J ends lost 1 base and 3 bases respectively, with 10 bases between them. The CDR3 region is CASSLSVGDYNEQFF. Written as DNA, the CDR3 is TGTGCCAGCAGCTTAAGTGTTGGAGACTACAATGAGCAGTTCTTC.

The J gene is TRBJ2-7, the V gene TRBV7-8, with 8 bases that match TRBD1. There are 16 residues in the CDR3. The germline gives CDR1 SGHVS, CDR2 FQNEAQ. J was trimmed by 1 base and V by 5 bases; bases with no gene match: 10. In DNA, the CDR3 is TGTGCCAGCAGCCCTCGGACAGGGTTGATGTCCTACGAGCAGTACTTC. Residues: CASSPRTGLMSYEQYF. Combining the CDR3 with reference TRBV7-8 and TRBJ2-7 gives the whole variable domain GAGVSQSPRYKVAKRGQDVALRCDPISGHVSLFWYQQALGQGPEFLTYFQNEAQLDKSGLPSDRFFAERPEGSVSTLKIQRTQQEDSAVYLCASSPRTGLMSYEQYFGPGTRLTVT.

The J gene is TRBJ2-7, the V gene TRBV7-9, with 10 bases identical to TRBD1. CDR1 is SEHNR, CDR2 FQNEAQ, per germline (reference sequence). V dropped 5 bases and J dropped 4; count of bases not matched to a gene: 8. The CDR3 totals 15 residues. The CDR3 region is CASSPDRDRGYEQYF. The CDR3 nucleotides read TGTGCCAGCAGCCCAGACCGGGACAGGGGTTACGAGCAGTACTTC.

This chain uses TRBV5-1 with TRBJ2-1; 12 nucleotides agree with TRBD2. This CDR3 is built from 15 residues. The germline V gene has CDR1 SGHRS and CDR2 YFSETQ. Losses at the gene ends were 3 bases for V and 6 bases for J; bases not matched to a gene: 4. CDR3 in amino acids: CASSSPGLAGNEQFF. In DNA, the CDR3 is TGCGCCAGCAGCTCCCCGGGACTAGCGGGCAATGAGCAGTTCTTC.